Each of the 22 T cell receptor beta chains below was sequenced from the same sample in a study. The data were produced by immunoSEQ multiplex PCR, yet TCRdb's version contains in-frame clones alone and is incomplete. The table records some 70,000 clones, around 93% of them present only once. The sequencing sample was made of PBMCs. These receptors all come from a man in his forties or fifties with rheumatoid arthritis.

The V and J genes are TRBV24-1 and TRBJ1-2, with D tentatively TRBD1 (5 bases). CDR3 size: 13 residues. Per the germline V gene, CDR1 is KGHDR and CDR2 is SFDVKD. The V end was cut by 3 bases, the J end by 1 base, with 5 bases between. As DNA, the CDR3 is TGTGCCACCAGTGATGGGGGTAACTATGGCTACACCTTC. It encodes CATSDGGNYGYTF.

The gene calls are TRBV20-1 and TRBJ1-2, with D tentatively TRBD1 (5 bases). Germline V gene lookup returns CDR1 DFQATT and CDR2 SNEGSKA (reference sequence). V dropped 3 bases and J dropped 4 bases, with 9 bases sitting between them. This CDR3 has 12 residues. The CDR3 sequence is CSASWDFYGYTF. CDR3 in DNA: TGCAGTGCTAGTTGGGACTTCTATGGCTACACCTTC.

The genes are TRBV24-1 and TRBJ2-7; 7 nucleotides agree with TRBD1. J gave up 0 bases and V 3 bases, and 4 bases lay outside the gene matches. The germline CDR1 and CDR2 sequences are KGHDR and SFDVKD. This CDR3 region has 15 residues. CDR3 sequence reads: CATSDTGQSSYEQYF. The DNA for the CDR3 is TGTGCCACCAGTGATACGGGACAGAGCTCCTACGAGCAGTACTTC.

The chain employs TRBV5-4 and TRBJ2-3; unclear D gene. Germline V gene lookup returns CDR1 SGHNT and CDR2 YYREEE (reference sequence). The CDR3 contains 13 residues. The V gene lost 3 bases and the J gene lost 4 bases, with 9 bases spanning the gap. The CDR3, as DNA: TGTGCCAGCAGCTCCCCTTATTCAGATACGCAGTATTTT. Translated, it gives CASSSPYSDTQYF.

The chain carries TRBV4-2 and TRBJ1-6; 7 bases align to TRBD1. Germline V gene lookup returns CDR1 LGHNA and CDR2 YNFKEQ. Trimming cost V 0 bases and J 14 bases; bases outside gene matches: 4. This CDR3 is 13 amino acids long. The CDR3 nucleotides read TGTGCCAGCAGCCAAGATTCCGGGACAGCCCTCCACTTT. It encodes CASSQDSGTALHF.

V and J are TRBV27 and TRBJ1-4; maybe TRBD1 (5 bases). Germline values: CDR1 MNHEY, CDR2 SMNVEV (reference sequence). V gave up 1 base and J gave up 7 bases, with 10 bases separating them. The CDR3 sequence is 14 residues long. CDR3 sequence reads: CASSLWTRPEKLFF. In DNA form, the CDR3 reads TGTGCCAGCAGTTTATGGACACGTCCTGAAAAACTGTTTTTT.

This rearrangement joins TRBV5-6 to TRBJ1-5; TRBD1 aligns across 7 bases. V shed 2 bases and J 4 bases; nucleotides not matched to a gene: 6. The germline V gene encodes CDR1 SGHDT and CDR2 YYEEEE. This CDR3 region has 15 residues. The CDR3 DNA is TGTGCCAGCAGCTTTGGGGGACAGTCGAATCAGCCCCAGCATTTT. Protein product: CASSFGGQSNQPQHF.

This sequence joins TRBV25-1 and TRBJ2-1; 11 nucleotides line up with TRBD1. V lost 6 bases, J lost 7 bases, and 8 bases stayed unmatched. This CDR3 is built from 15 residues. The germline gives CDR1 MGHDK, CDR2 SYGVNS. The CDR3 spells CASRHGQGAWNEQFF. The DNA for the CDR3 is TGTGCCAGCAGACACGGACAGGGGGCGTGGAATGAGCAGTTCTTC.

The V and J genes are TRBV5-1 and TRBJ2-7; D is possibly TRBD1 (6 bases). The CDR3 has 14 amino acids. The V end was cut by 2 bases, the J end by 2 bases, with 11 bases between. Germline V gives CDR1 SGHRS, CDR2 YFSETQ. CDR3 in amino acids: CASSFSRGAYEQYF. Here the CDR3 DNA reads TGCGCCAGCAGCTTCAGCAGGGGCGCCTACGAGCAGTACTTC.

The chain is built from TRBV18 and TRBJ1-3, with 11 bases that match TRBD1. Germline-derived CDR1 and CDR2 are KGHSH and LQKENI. V lost 5 bases to trimming and J lost 6 bases; unmatched junction nucleotides: 12. The CDR3 consists of 17 residues. DNA of the CDR3: TGTGCCAGCTCATTATACCGGAAGGACAGGGGGCAAAACACCATATATTTT. Its translation is CASSLYRKDRGQNTIYF.

The chain recombines TRBV19 with TRBJ1-1, with D unresolved. CDR3 size: 14 residues. V lost 5 bases to trimming and J lost 5 bases, with 15 bases between them. Germline values: CDR1 LNHDA, CDR2 SQIVND (reference sequence). CDR3 coding DNA: TGTGCCAGTAGTCGGACTAGCGCGGGAACTGAAGCTTTCTTT. Residues: CASSRTSAGTEAFF.

This chain uses TRBV5-6 with TRBJ1-4; a possible D gene is TRBD1 (6 bases). CDR3 length: 15 amino acids. Germline V gene sequence: CDR1 SGHDT, CDR2 YYEEEE. V dropped 2 bases and J dropped 4 bases, with 12 bases sitting between them. The CDR3 region is CASSFRQGINEKLFF. The CDR3, as DNA: TGTGCCAGCAGCTTTAGGCAGGGGATTAATGAAAAACTGTTTTTT.

The V and J genes are TRBV3-1 (or the pseudogene TRBV3-2) and TRBJ2-1; D remains ambiguous. The CDR3 covers 14 residues. Trimming left V 0 bases short and J 2 bases short, with 5 bases between. Germline V lookup: CDR1 LGHDT, CDR2 YNNKEL (reference sequence). The CDR3 nucleotides are TGTGCCAGCAGCCAAGAGGGCCCCTACAATGAGCAGTTCTTC. Residues: CASSQEGPYNEQFF.

This chain uses TRBV4-1 with TRBJ2-3; 7 bases match TRBD2. This CDR3 comprises 14 residues. Germline CDR1 MGHRA, CDR2 YSYEKL. The V segment lost 4 bases and the J segment 5 bases; nucleotides outside the gene matches: 6. The CDR3 DNA follows: TGCGCCAGCAGCCCAACTAGCGCTGGAGATACGCAGTATTTT. Its translation: CASSPTSAGDTQYF.

The chain carries TRBV6-6 and TRBJ2-5, with D uncertain. The V and J ends lost 5 bases and 0 bases respectively, with 19 bases between them. Germline V gene lookup returns CDR1 MNHNY and CDR2 SVGAGI (reference sequence). The CDR3 extends over 17 amino acids. The CDR3 protein is CASSRGSWASDQETQYF. CDR3 nucleotides: TGTGCCAGCAGTCGCGGTTCGTGGGCCTCCGACCAAGAGACCCAGTACTTC.

This rearrangement joins TRBV13 to TRBJ2-5; D unresolved. This CDR3 is 14 amino acids long. Germline V gene data show CDR1 as PRHDT and CDR2 as FYEKMQ (reference sequence). Trimming removed 1 base at V and 1 base at J, with 7 bases between. CDR3: CASSLETAQETQYF. For the CDR3, the DNA is TGTGCCAGCAGCTTAGAGACCGCCCAAGAGACCCAGTACTTC.

This clone was detected once. The rearrangement links TRBV19 to TRBJ2-2, with TRBD1 identical over 10 bases. Looked up from germline, CDR1 is LNHDA and CDR2 is SQIVND (reference sequence). The CDR3 totals 15 residues. V shed 5 bases, J shed 3 bases, and the junction held 3 bases outside the gene matches. CDR3 DNA sequence: TGTGCCAGTAGTCTAGGGACAGGGGACACCGGGGAGCTGTTTTTT. This sequence encodes CASSLGTGDTGELFF. Full variable domain (outside the CDR3, taken from reference TRBV19 and TRBJ2-2): DGGITQSPKYLFRKEGQNVTLSCEQNLNHDAMYWYRQDPGQGLRLIYYSQIVNDFQKGDIAEGYSVSREKKESFPLTVTSAQKNPTAFYLCASSLGTGDTGELFFGEGSRLTVL.

This clone was picked up a small number of times. The rearrangement joins TRBV9 to TRBJ2-7; TRBD2 might be the D (6 bases). V shed 3 bases and J shed 2 bases, with 12 bases lying between them. Germline CDR1 SGDLS, CDR2 YYNGEE. The CDR3 runs 14 residues. The CDR3 coding sequence is TGTGCCAGCAGCGGAATGCCGGGGGCCTACGAGCAGTACTTC. This encodes CASSGMPGAYEQYF.

The rearrangement links TRBV9 to TRBJ2-1, with D perhaps given as TRBD1 or TRBD2 (6 bases each). From germline, CDR1 is SGDLS and CDR2 YYNGEE. This CDR3 spans 16 amino acids. V shed 3 bases and J shed 12 bases, with 25 bases lying between them. CDR3 protein: CASSGRRDTMSLGQFF. CDR3 nucleotides: TGTGCCAGCAGCGGAAGGAGGGACACCATGAGTCTCGGGCAGTTCTTC.

This chain links TRBV6-5 with TRBJ2-1, with 8 bases identical to TRBD2. The ends lost 7 bases at V and 3 bases at J; junction bases unmatched: 5. Germline V lookup: CDR1 MNHEY, CDR2 SVGAGI. The CDR3 loop spans 14 amino acids. CDR3 sequence: CASNRAGDYNEQFF. The CDR3 DNA reads TGTGCCAGCAATCGAGCGGGAGACTACAATGAGCAGTTCTTC.

The CDR3 region is CASSPDRGSEKLFF. The CDR3 DNA is TGTGCCAGCTCACCGGACAGGGGGAGTGAAAAACTGTTTTTT. The chain is built from TRBV18 and TRBJ1-4; 10 nucleotides align to TRBD1. The CDR3 extends over 14 amino acids. J gave up 7 bases and V 3 bases, and 2 bases lay outside the gene matches. From germline, CDR1 is KGHSH and CDR2 LQKENI.

V and J are TRBV6-5 and TRBJ1-1; D unclear. The CDR3 spans 12 residues. Germline CDR1 is MNHEY and CDR2 is SVGAGI. V was trimmed by 4 bases and J by 9 bases, leaving 12 bases between them. The CDR3: CASSSPGGKAFF. CDR3 bases: TGTGCCAGCAGTTCCCCCGGTGGTAAAGCTTTCTTT.